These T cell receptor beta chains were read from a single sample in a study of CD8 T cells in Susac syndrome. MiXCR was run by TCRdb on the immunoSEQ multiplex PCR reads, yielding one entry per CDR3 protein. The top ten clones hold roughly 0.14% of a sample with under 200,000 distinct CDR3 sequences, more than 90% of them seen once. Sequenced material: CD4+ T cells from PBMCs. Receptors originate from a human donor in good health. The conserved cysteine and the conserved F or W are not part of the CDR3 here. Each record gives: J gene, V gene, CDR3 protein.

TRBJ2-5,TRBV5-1,ASSQSGGQETQY
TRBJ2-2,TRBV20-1,SASQATGELF
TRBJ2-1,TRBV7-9,ASSLAGSNEQF
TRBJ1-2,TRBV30,AWSDAYGYT
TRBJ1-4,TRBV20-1,SARDSRHNEKLF
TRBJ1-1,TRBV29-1,SVEGLRRGTEAF
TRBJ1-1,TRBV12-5,ASGLRDHTEAF
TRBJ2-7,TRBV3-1,ASSPAGTRYYEQY
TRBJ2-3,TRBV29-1,SVDGLAGRLTSTDTQY
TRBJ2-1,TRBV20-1,SARSLAGDYNEQF
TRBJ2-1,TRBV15,ATSRDWSAGDYNEQF
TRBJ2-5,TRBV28,ASRTTRAVETQY
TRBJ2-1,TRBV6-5,ASTSVVGSYNEQF
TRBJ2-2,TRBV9,ASSPSGDDAGELF
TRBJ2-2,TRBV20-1,SANQRGRTGELF
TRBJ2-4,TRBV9,ASSGAEKNIQY
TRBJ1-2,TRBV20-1,SVRALGPNYGYT
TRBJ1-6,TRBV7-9,ASSLGWGDGRNSPLH
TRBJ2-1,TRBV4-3,ASSQEIFPWGLKSLYEQF
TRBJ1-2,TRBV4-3,ASSRGQGANYGYT
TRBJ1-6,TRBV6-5,ASSRSTGLNSPLH
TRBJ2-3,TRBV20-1,SAAGTLSTDTQY
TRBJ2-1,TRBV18,ASSRVQRGYNEQF
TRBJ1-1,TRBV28,ASRAGGVNTEAF